The T cell receptor (beta chain) under discussion was sequenced for a study of cytomegalovirus exposure and HLA in healthy donors. Overall study findings and caveats: CMV antigen specificity of a few CMV-associated chains was confirmed in vitro. Among TCR beta chains, those listed as cytomegalovirus-associated numbered some 160.

Produced via immunoSEQ multiplex PCR; TCRdb's table is partial and in-frame only. This sample yields about 200,000 clones, of which more than 65% are seen a single time; roughly an eighth belongs to the top ten. From the approximately 110-subject validation cohort, which was separate from the roughly 670-subject first cohort, the donors were drawn. Remarks on this clone: The antigen remains unidentified.

This CDR3 contains 17 residues. Losses at the gene ends were 4 bases for V and 0 bases for J; bases not matched to a gene: 7. Germline CDR1 is SGHTS and CDR2 is YDEGEE. The sequence came from a woman in her 30s in good health and CMV-seropositive. The sequenced sample consisted of PBMCs. The rearrangement joins TRBV5-8 to TRBJ2-3, with 11 bases that match TRBD2. CDR3 in DNA: TGTGCCAGCAGCCGGGGGCTAGCGGGAGGTAGCACAGATACGCAGTATTTT. It encodes CASSRGLAGGSTDTQYF.